This entry features one TCR beta chain sequence. What it binds is unknown. The table came from immunoSEQ multiplex PCR; TCRdb's copy has only in-frame clones and leaves some out. The table shows around 200,000 clones, with approximately 91% occurring only once. These data belong to a study of T cell responses to AZD1222 COVID-19 vaccine. Study conclusions and caveats: No day 14 peak samples; only post-peak repertoires were characterized. CD4 TCRs associated with vaccination spanned spike, dominating at 160-218 and 743-854. Seropositivity was recorded at baseline in only a handful of AZD1222 recipients.

The sample in question was peripheral blood, obtained on day 0 of AZD1222 vaccination. This receptor was identified in an adult in good health.

The CDR3 reads CASSQATGGASDTQYF. As DNA, the CDR3 is TGTGCCAGCAGCCAAGCGACAGGGGGCGCATCAGATACGCAGTATTTT. The rearrangement links TRBV4-2 to TRBJ2-3, with 10 bases matching TRBD1. The V gene end was trimmed by 1 base and the J gene end by 4 bases; junction bases not matched to a gene: 5. Germline values: CDR1 LGHNA, CDR2 YNFKEQ. The CDR3 has 16 residues.